These 2 T cell receptor beta chains came from one sample sequenced in a study of blood T cells in healthy people across ages. A second PCR of about 7 to 12 cycles used a sample-barcoded 5' primer and a J-beta primer mix. TCRdb processed the 5' RACE reads anew with MiXCR; each CDR3 protein has one entry. The sample records about 930,000 distinct CDR3 sequences, 25% to 30% being singletons. These data were also reused for a study on T cells of mothers and their children.

The specimen sequenced was blood. These receptors were collected from a woman aged 40 to 50 in good health.

V usage is TRBV27 and J usage is TRBJ1-1; 8 nucleotides align to TRBD1. The V and J ends lost 3 bases and 7 bases, in that order; junction bases with no gene match: 10. This CDR3 spans 15 amino acids. CDR1 MNHEY and CDR2 SMNVEV come from the germline V gene (reference sequence). CDR3 amino acids: CASSFRTRGLGEAFF. The DNA for the CDR3 is TGTGCCAGCAGTTTTCGGACCAGGGGGCTGGGTGAAGCTTTCTTT.

This clonotype has a count of ten or more. The chain combines TRBV3-1 with TRBJ2-5, with 8 bases lining up with TRBD2. This CDR3 spans 15 amino acids. Trimming removed 1 base from V and 2 bases from J; junction bases left unmatched: 3. Germline values: CDR1 LGHDT, CDR2 YNNKEL (reference sequence). The CDR3 here is CASSQAGGHQETQYF. CDR3 sequence (DNA): TGTGCCAGCAGCCAAGCGGGGGGGCATCAAGAGACCCAGTACTTC.